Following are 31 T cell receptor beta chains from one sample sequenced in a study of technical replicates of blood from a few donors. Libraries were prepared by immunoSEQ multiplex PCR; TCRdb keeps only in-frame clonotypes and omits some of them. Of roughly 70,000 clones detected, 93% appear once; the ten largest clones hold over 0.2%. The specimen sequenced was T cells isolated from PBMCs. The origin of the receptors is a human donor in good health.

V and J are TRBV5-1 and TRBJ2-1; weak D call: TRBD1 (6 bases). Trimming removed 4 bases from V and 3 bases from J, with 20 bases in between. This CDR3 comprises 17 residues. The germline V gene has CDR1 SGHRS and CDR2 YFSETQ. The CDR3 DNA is TGCGCCAGCAGCCTAATCGAACAGGGTGCGGGCTACAATGAGCAGTTCTTC. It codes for CASSLIEQGAGYNEQFF.

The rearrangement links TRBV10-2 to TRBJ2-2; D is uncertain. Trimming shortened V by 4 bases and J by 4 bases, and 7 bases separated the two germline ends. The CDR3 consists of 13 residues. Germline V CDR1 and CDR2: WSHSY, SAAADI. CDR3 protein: CASSGPGTGELFF. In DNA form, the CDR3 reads TGCGCCAGCAGTGGTCCCGGCACCGGGGAGCTGTTTTTT.

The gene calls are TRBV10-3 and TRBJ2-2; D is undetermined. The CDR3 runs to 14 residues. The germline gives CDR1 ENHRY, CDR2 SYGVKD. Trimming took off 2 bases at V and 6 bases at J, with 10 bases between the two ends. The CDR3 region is CAISENSISGELFF. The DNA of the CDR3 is TGTGCCATCAGTGAGAACTCCATATCCGGGGAGCTGTTTTTT.

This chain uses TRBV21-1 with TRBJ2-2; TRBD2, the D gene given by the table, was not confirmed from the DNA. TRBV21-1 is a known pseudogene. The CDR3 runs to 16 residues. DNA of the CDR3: TGTGCCAGCAGCAACGAGGGATCCTTAAACACCGGGGAGCTGTTTTTT. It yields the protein CASSNEGSLNTGELFF.

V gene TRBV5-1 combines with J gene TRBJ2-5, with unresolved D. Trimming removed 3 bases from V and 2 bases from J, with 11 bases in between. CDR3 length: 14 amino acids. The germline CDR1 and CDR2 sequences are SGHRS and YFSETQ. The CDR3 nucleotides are TGCGCCAGCAGCTGGAGAGGCGGACAAGAGACCCAGTACTTC. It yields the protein CASSWRGGQETQYF.

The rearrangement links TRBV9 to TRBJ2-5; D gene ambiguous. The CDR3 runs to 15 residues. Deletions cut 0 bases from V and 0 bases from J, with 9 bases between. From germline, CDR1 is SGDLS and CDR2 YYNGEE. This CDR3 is CASSVGPGHQETQYF. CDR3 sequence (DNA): TGTGCCAGCAGCGTAGGTCCAGGCCACCAAGAGACCCAGTACTTC.

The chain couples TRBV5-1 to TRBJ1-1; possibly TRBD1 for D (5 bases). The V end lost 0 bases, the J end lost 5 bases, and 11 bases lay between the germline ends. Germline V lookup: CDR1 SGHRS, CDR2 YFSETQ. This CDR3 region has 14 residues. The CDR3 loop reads CASSLGQGGTEAFF. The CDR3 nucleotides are TGCGCCAGCAGCTTGGGCCAGGGCGGAACTGAAGCTTTCTTT.

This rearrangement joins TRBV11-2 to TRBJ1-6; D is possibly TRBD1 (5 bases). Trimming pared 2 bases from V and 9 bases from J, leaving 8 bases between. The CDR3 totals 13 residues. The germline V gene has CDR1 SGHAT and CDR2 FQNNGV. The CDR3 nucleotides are TGTGCCAGCAGCTTAATCAGGGTTTCACCCCTCCACTTT. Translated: CASSLIRVSPLHF.

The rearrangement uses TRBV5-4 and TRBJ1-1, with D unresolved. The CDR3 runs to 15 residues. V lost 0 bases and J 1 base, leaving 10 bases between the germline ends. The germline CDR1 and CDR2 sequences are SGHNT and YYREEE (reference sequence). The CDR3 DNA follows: TGTGCCAGCAGCTTGGTTCCAGGTCCGAACACTGAAGCTTTCTTT. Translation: CASSLVPGPNTEAFF.

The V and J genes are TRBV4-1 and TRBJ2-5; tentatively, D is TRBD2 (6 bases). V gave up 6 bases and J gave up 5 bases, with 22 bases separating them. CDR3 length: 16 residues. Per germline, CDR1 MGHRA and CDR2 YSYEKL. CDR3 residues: CASRDVVAAAGETQYF. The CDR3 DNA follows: TGCGCCAGCAGAGATGTGGTAGCGGCCGCTGGGGAGACCCAGTACTTC.

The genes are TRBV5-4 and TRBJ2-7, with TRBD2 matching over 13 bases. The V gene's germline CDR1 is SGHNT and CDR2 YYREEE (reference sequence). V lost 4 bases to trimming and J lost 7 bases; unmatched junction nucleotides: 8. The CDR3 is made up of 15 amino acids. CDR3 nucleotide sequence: TGTGCCAGCAGCCATCGGACTAGCGGGGGCCGGGAGCAGTACTTC. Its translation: CASSHRTSGGREQYF.

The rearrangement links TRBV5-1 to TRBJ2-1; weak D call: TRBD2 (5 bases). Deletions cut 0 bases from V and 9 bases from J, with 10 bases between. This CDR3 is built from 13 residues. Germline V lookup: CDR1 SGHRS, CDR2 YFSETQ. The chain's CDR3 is CASSLAGNVEQFF. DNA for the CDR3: TGCGCCAGCAGCTTGGCGGGGAACGTTGAGCAGTTCTTC. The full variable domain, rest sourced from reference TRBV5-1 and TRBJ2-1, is KAGVTQTPRYLIKTRGQQVTLSCSPISGHRSVSWYQQTPGQGLQFLFEYFSETQRNKGNFPGRFSGRQFSNSRSEMNVSTLELGDSALYLCASSLAGNVEQFFGPGTRLTVL.

The CDR3 loop is CASSGIQSVLEQYF. The CDR3 DNA sequence: TGTGCCAGCAGTGGTATACAGTCTGTCCTCGAGCAGTACTTC. This chain joins TRBV2 and TRBJ2-7; D is ambiguous. Per germline, CDR1 SNHLY and CDR2 FYNNEI. V was trimmed by 4 bases and J by 6 bases, leaving 16 bases between them. This CDR3 has 14 residues. Based on the CDR3 plus reference TRBV2 and TRBJ2-7, the full variable domain is EPEVTQTPSHQVTQMGQEVILRCVPISNHLYFYWYRQILGQKVEFLVSFYNNEISEKSEIFDDQFSVERPDGSNFTLKIRSTKLEDSAMYFCASSGIQSVLEQYFGPGTRLTVT.

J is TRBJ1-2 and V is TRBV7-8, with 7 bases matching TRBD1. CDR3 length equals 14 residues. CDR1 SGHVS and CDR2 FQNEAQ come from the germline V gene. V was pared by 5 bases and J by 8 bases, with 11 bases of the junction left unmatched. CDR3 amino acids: CASSTGTATVGYTF. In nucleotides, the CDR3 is TGTGCCAGCAGCACCGGGACAGCCACCGTAGGCTACACCTTC.

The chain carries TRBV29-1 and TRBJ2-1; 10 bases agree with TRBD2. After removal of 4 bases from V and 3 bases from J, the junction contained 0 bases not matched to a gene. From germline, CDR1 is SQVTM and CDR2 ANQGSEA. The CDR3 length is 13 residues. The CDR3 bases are TGCAGCGTTGGGACTAGCGGCTACAATGAGCAGTTCTTC. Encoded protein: CSVGTSGYNEQFF.

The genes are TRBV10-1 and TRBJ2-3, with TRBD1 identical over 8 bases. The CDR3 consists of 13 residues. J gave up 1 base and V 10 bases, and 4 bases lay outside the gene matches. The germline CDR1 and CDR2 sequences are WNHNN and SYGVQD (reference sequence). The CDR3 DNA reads TGCGCCACCAAGACAGGGGGCACAGATACGCAGTATTTT. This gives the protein CATKTGGTDTQYF.

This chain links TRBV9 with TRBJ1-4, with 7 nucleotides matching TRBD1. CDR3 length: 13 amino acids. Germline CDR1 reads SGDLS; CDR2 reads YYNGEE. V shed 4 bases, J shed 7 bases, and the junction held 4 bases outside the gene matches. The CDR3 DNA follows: TGTGCCAGCAGCCCCAGGACAGGTGAAAAACTGTTTTTT. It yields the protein CASSPRTGEKLFF.

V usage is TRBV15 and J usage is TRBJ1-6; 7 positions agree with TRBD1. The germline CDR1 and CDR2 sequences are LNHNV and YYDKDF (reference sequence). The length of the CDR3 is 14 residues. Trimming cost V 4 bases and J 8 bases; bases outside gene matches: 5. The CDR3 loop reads CATSTGQTYSPLHF. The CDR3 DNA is TGTGCCACCAGCACGGGACAGACCTATTCACCCCTCCACTTT.

CDR3 in amino acids: CASSRGLAGGSSTDTQYF. As DNA, the CDR3 is TGCGCCAGCAGCCGAGGACTAGCGGGAGGATCCAGCACAGATACGCAGTATTTT. The chain carries TRBV4-1 and TRBJ2-3; 14 bases fit TRBD2. J lost 0 bases, V lost 4 bases, and 6 bases had no gene match. The CDR3 is 18 amino acids. CDR1 and CDR2 from the germline V gene are MGHRA and YSYEKL.

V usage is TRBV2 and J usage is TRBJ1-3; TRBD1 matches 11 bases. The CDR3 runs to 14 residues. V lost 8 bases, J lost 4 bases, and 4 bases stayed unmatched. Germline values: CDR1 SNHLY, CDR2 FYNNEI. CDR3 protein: CASRWTGGGNTIYF. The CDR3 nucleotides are TGTGCCAGCCGTTGGACAGGGGGCGGAAACACCATATATTTT.

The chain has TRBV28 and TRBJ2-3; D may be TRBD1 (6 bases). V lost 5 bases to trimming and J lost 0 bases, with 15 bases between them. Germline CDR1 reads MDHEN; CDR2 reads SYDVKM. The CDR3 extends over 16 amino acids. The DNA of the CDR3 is TGTGCCAGCAGTCTAAGGACAGACTCTAGCACAGATACGCAGTATTTT. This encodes CASSLRTDSSTDTQYF.

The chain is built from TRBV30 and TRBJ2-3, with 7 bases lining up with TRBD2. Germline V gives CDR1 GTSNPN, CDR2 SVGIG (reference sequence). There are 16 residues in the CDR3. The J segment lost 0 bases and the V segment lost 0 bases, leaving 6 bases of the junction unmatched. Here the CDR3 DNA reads TGTGCCTGGAGTGTAGTTAGGCGGGAGAGCACAGATACGCAGTATTTT. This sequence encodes CAWSVVRRESTDTQYF. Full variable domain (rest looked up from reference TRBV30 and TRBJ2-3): SQTIHQWPATLVQPVGSPLSLECTVEGTSNPNLYWYRQAAGRGLQLLFYSVGIGQISSEVPQNLSASRPQDRQFILSSKKLLLSDSGFYLCAWSVVRRESTDTQYFGPGTRLTVL.

The CDR3 DNA reads TGTGCCAGCAGTGACAGGGCGAACAATGAGCAGTTCTTC. Translating gives CASSDRANNEQFF. This rearrangement joins TRBV2 to TRBJ2-1, with D maybe TRBD1 (5 bases). This CDR3 is built from 13 residues. CDR1 SNHLY and CDR2 FYNNEI come from the germline V gene. Between the trimmed V and J ends, which lost 3 bases and 5 bases, there was a span of 8 bases.

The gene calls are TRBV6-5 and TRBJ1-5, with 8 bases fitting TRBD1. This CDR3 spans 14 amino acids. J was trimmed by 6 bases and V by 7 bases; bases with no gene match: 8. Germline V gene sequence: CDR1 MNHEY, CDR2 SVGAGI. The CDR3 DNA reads TGTGCCAGCACCGTTAAACAGGGGGGTCAGCCCCAGCATTTT. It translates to CASTVKQGGQPQHF.

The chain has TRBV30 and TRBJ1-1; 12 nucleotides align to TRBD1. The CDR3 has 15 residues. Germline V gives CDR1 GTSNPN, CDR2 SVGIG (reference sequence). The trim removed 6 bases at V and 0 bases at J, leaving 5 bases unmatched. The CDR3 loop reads CACHRDRGLNTEAFF. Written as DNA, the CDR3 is TGTGCCTGTCACCGGGACAGGGGGCTGAACACTGAAGCTTTCTTT.

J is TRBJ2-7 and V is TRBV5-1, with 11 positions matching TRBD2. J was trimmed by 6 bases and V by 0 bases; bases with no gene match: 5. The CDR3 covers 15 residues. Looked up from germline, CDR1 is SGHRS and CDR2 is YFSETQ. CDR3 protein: CASSLGALAGAEQYF. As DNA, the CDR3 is TGCGCCAGCAGCTTGGGCGCACTAGCGGGAGCCGAGCAGTACTTC.

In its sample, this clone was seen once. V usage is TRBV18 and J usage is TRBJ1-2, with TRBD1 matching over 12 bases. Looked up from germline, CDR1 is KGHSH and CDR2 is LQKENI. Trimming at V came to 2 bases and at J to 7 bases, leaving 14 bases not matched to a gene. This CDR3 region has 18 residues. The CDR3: CASSPIKGQGARVVGYTF. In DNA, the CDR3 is TGTGCCAGCTCACCAATAAAGGGACAGGGGGCCCGAGTCGTTGGCTACACCTTC. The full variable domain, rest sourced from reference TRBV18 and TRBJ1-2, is NAGVMQNPRHLVRRRGQEARLRCSPMKGHSHVYWYRQLPEEGLKFMVYLQKENIIDESGMPKERFSAEFPKEGPSILRIQQVVRGDSAAYFCASSPIKGQGARVVGYTFGSGTRLTVV.

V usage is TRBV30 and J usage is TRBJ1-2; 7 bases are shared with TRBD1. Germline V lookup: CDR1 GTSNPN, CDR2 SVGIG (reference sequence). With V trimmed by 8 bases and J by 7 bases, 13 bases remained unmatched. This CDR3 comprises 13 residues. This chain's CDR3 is CAAEDRPLGGYTF. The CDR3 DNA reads TGTGCCGCCGAGGACAGGCCCTTGGGTGGCTACACCTTC.

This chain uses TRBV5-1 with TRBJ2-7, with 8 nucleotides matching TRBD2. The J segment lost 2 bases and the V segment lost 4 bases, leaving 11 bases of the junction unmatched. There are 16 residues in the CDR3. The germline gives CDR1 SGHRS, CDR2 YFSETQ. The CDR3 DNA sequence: TGCGCCAGCAGCCCCCAAGTTAGCGGGGTAACCTACGAGCAGTACTTC. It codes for CASSPQVSGVTYEQYF.

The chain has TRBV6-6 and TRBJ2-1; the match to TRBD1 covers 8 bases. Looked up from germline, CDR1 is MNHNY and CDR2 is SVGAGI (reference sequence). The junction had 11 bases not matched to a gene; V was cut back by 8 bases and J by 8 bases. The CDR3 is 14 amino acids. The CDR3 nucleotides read TGTGCCAGCGGAGCGGACAGGGAGTTCCATGAGCAGTTCTTC. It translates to CASGADREFHEQFF.

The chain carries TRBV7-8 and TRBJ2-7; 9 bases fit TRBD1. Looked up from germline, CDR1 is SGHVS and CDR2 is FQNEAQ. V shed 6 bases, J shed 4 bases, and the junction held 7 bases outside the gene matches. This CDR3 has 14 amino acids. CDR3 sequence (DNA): TGTGCCAGCAGTCAGACAGGGGGGGGTTACGAGCAGTACTTC. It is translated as CASSQTGGGYEQYF.